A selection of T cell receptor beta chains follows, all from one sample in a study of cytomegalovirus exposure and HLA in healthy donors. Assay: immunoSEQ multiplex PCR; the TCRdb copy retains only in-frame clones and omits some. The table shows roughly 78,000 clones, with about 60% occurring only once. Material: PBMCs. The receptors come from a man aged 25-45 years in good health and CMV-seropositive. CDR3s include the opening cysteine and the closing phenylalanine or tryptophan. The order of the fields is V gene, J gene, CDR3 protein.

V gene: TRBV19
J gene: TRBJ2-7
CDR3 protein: CASSPGSGGIYEQYF

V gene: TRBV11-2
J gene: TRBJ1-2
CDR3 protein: CASSLDRDYGYTF

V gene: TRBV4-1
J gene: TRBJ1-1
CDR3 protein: CASSQARGNTEAFF

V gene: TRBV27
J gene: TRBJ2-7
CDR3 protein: CASSLAGNSYEQYF

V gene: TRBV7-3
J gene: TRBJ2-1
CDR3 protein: CASSSSGLGQFF

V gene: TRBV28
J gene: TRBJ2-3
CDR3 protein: CASSLPGGTDTQYF

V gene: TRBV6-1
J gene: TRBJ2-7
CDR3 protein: CASSVVYEQYF

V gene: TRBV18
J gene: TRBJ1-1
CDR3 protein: CASAGDTGNTEAFF

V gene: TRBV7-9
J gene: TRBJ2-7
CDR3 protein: CASSLGEGNSYEQYF

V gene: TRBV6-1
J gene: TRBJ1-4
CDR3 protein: CASSDGKTAFNEKLFF

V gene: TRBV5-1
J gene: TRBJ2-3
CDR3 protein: CASSPGFLTDTQYF

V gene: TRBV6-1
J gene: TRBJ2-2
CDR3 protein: CASSEARAGGTRELFF

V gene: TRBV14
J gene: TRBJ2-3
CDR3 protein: CASSWAGGTDTQYF

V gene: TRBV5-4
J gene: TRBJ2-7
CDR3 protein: CASSPPGTGGYYEQYF

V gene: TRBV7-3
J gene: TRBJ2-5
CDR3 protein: CASSSGLAGETQYF

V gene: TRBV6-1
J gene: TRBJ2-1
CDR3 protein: CASSEPGQGTNEQFF

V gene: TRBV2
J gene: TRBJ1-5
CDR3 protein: CASSAGFNQPQHF

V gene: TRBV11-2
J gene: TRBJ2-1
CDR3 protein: CASSSPVEQFF

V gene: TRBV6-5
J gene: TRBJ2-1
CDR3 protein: CASSGGASGDNEQFF

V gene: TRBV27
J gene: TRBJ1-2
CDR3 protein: CASSRGRVYGYTF

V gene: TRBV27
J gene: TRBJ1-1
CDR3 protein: CASSDSPNTEAFF

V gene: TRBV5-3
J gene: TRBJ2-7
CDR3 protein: CAGWEGSSYEQYF

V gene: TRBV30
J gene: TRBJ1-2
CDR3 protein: CAWRGPGGESGYTF

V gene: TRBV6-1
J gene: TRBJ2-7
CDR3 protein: CASRKDGSYEQYF

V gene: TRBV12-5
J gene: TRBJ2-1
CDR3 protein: CASGTGLDEQFF

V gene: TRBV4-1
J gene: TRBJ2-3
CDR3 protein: CASSQVPGQDTQYF

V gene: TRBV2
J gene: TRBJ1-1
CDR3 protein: CATTTRSHETENTEAFF

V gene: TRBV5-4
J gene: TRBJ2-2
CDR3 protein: CASSLARGRPGELFF

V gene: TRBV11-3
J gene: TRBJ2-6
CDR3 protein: CASSLPGVQKSISGANVLTF

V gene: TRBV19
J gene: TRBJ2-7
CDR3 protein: CASSIAHPDEQYF

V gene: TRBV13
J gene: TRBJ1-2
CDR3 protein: CASSPGTDYGYTF

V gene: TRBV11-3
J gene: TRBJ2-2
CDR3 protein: CASSQGSEITGELFF

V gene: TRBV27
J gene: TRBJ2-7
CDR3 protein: CASSLERGRGYEQYF